This T cell receptor (beta chain) was recovered during a study of blood T cell repertoires in COVID-19. Study summary: Donors in the United States, Italy and Spain gave samples during acute or convalescent COVID-19. The cDNA or gDNA used as material had been derived from T cells, B-cell-depleted T cells, or PBMCs.

Two negative PCRs, clearance, or symptom resolution were required of recovered Cohort 3 donors. Per the original methods: Researchers report that nucleated cell counts were estimated from reference gene primer amplification. Repertoires were generated with immunoSEQ multiplex PCR, while TCRdb's copy carries only in-frame clones and drops some. Clone size and the V and J calls come from that table; the DNA yielded D and trimming. The repertoire holds 250,000 to 300,000 clones, roughly 90% seen once, with around 1.1% in the top ten. CDR3 length equals 16 residues. Germline V CDR1 and CDR2: SGHNT, YYREEE (reference sequence). The germline V and J ends were trimmed by 0 bases and 0 bases, with 13 bases remaining between them.

The specimen sequenced was PBMCs or T cells enriched from blood (not recorded which). The receptor's source is a woman aged 25 to 39 who had recovered from COVID-19. The chain recombines TRBV5-4 with TRBJ2-7; D gene uncertain. The CDR3 sequence: CASSLDPGPISYEQYF. Here the CDR3 DNA reads TGTGCCAGCAGCTTGGACCCAGGTCCCATCTCCTACGAGCAGTACTTC.